The clone carrying this T cell receptor beta chain has just one count. Antigen specificity is unknown. The data were taken from a study of type 1 regulatory T cells. The CDR3 contains 13 residues. The V and J ends lost 0 bases and 11 bases respectively, with 12 bases between them. Germline CDR1 SGHVS, CDR2 FQNEAQ. TCRdb re-called the reads with MiXCR, one entry per CDR3 protein. The sample lists about 62,000 distinct CDR3 sequences; 62% were seen once. Material: cultured non-Tr1 T cells, either the whole culture or a sorted T cell fraction (not recorded which). The receptor comes from a human donor in good health. The chain combines TRBV7-8 with TRBJ2-3, with TRBD1 as a possible D gene (5 bases). CDR3 DNA: TGTGCCAGCAGCTTAGCCCGCAGGGAAAAGCAGTATTTT. Its protein product is CASSLARREKQYF. Filled out from reference TRBV7-8 and TRBJ2-3, the complete variable domain reads GAGVSQSPRYKVAKRGQDVALRCDPISGHVSLFWYQQALGQGPEFLTYFQNEAQLDKSGLPSDRFFAERPEGSVSTLKIQRTQQEDSAVYLCASSLARREKQYFGPGTRLTVL.